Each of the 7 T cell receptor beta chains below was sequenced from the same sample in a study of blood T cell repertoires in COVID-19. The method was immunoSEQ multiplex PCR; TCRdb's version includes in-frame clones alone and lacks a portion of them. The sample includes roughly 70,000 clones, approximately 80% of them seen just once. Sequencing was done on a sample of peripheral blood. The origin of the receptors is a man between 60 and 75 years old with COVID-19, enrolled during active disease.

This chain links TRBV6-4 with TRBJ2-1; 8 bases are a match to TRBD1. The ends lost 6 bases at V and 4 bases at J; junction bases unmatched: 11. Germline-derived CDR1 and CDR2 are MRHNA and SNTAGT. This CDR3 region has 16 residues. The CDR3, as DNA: TGTGCCAGCAGCCGCAACAGGGGGGCACTATACAATGAGCAGTTCTTC. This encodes CASSRNRGALYNEQFF.

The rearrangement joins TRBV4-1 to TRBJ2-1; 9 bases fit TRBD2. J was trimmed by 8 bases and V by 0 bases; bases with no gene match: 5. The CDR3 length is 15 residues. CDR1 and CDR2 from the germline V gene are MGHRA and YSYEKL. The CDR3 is CASSQDGTSKYEQFF. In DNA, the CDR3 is TGCGCCAGCAGCCAAGATGGGACTAGCAAATATGAGCAGTTCTTC.

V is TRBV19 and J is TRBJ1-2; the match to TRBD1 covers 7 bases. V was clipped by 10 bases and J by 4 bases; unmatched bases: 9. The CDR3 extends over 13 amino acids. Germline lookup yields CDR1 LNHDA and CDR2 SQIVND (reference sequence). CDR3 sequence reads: CATRQGYIYGYTF. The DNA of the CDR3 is TGTGCCACGAGACAGGGTTACATCTATGGCTACACCTTC.

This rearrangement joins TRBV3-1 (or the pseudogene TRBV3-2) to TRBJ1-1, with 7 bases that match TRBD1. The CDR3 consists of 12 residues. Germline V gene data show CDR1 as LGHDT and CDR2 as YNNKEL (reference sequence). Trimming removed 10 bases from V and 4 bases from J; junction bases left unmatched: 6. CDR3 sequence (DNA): TGTGCCACCCAGGGGGACGCCACTGAAGCTTTCTTT. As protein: CATQGDATEAFF.

Written as DNA, the CDR3 is TGTGCCAGCAGCTCTCGGGAGACCCAGTACTTC. Translation gives CASSSRETQYF. The chain has TRBV11-3 and TRBJ2-5; no clear D. The germline V gene encodes CDR1 SGHNT and CDR2 YENEEA. Trimming removed 4 bases at V and 5 bases at J, with 5 bases between. The CDR3 is 11 amino acids.

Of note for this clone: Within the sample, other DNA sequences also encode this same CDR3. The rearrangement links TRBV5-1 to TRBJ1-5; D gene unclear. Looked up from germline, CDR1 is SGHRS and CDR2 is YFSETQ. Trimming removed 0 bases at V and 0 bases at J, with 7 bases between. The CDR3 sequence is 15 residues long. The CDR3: CASSLAGDSNQPQHF. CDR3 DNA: TGCGCCAGCAGCTTGGCGGGAGATAGCAATCAGCCCCAGCATTTT. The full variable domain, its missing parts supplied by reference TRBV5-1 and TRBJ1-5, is KAGVTQTPRYLIKTRGQQVTLSCSPISGHRSVSWYQQTPGQGLQFLFEYFSETQRNKGNFPGRFSGRQFSNSRSEMNVSTLELGDSALYLCASSLAGDSNQPQHFGDGTRLSIL.

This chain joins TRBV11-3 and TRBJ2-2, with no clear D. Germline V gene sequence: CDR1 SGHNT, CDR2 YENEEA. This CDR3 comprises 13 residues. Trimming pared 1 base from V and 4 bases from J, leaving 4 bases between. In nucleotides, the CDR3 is TGTGCCAGCAGCTTAGCTTCCACCGGGGAGCTGTTTTTT. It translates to CASSLASTGELFF.